Below are 23 T cell receptor beta chains sequenced from a single sample in a study of T-cell reconstitution after alpha-beta-depleted transplantation in children. TCRbeta library construction was performed incorporating unique molecular identifiers. TCRdb reprocessed the PCR reads via MiXCR and lists one record per CDR3 protein. The sample includes about 440,000 distinct CDR3 sequences, around 46% seen only once; the top ten take under 30%. Sample: PBMCs, taken before TCRalphabeta/CD19-depleted stem cell transplant. These receptors originate from a girl aged 2 to 10 with aplastic anemia, due to receive a stem cell transplant.

In this sample, this clonotype turned up a few times. The rearrangement joins TRBV29-1 to TRBJ2-7; 7 bases are a match to TRBD2. The trim removed 8 bases at V and 1 base at J, leaving 8 bases unmatched. Looked up from germline, CDR1 is SQVTM and CDR2 is ANQGSEA. The CDR3 length is 13 residues. The CDR3 protein is CSTSGLSSYEQYF. In nucleotides, the CDR3 is TGCAGCACGTCGGGACTAAGTTCCTACGAGCAGTACTTC.

The chain couples TRBV4-1 to TRBJ2-5; TRBD1 aligns across 10 bases. J gave up 5 bases and V 0 bases, and 6 bases lay outside the gene matches. CDR1 MGHRA and CDR2 YSYEKL come from the germline V gene. This CDR3 region has 16 residues. The CDR3 nucleotides are TGCGCCAGCAGCCAAGATCGGGACAGGGGTAGGGAGACCCAGTACTTC. This encodes CASSQDRDRGRETQYF.

The chain employs TRBV20-1 and TRBJ2-7, with 7 bases that match TRBD1. Germline V gives CDR1 DFQATT, CDR2 SNEGSKA (reference sequence). Unmatched junction bases numbered 17, after V lost 6 bases and J lost 6 bases. This CDR3 comprises 15 residues. CDR3 protein: CSAFPAKGASSEQYF. CDR3 sequence (DNA): TGCAGTGCCTTCCCCGCGAAGGGGGCTTCTTCCGAGCAGTACTTC.

The chain has TRBV12-3 or TRBV12-4 and TRBJ1-5, with 7 bases aligning to TRBD1. The CDR3 sequence is 18 residues long. CDR3 nucleotide sequence: TGTACCATCAGTTCCCGCGGACAGGCAGGTACTTACAATCAGCCCCAGCATTTT. Its protein product is CTISSRGQAGTYNQPQHF.

This clonotype was recorded at least ten times. The gene calls are TRBV12-3 or TRBV12-4 and TRBJ2-3; D is unclear. Trimming stripped 6 bases from V and 9 bases from J, with 10 bases between. The CDR3 sequence is 11 residues long. This CDR3 reads CASSPQLTQYF. For the CDR3, the DNA is TGTGCCAGCAGCCCACAATTAACGCAGTATTTT.

This clonotype has ten or more counts. V usage is TRBV20-1 and J usage is TRBJ2-3; possibly TRBD1 for D (6 bases). This CDR3 is built from 17 residues. Germline V lookup: CDR1 DFQATT, CDR2 SNEGSKA (reference sequence). Trimming left V 0 bases short and J 0 bases short, with 16 bases between. The CDR3 loop is CSARDIRGSPSTDTQYF. CDR3 bases: TGCAGTGCTAGAGATATCAGGGGATCTCCTAGCACAGATACGCAGTATTTT.

This clonotype was counted only a few times. This chain joins TRBV6-1 and TRBJ2-7; the D gene could be TRBD1 or TRBD2 (5 bases each). V lost 5 bases, J lost 2 bases, and 13 bases lay in between. Germline V gives CDR1 MNHNS, CDR2 SASEGT. The CDR3 loop spans 14 amino acids. The CDR3 reads CASSKTGTAYEQYF. CDR3 DNA: TGTGCCAGCAGTAAAACCGGGACCGCCTACGAGCAGTACTTC.

This clonotype has at least ten counts. This sequence joins TRBV15 and TRBJ1-5; D perhaps matches TRBD1 (6 bases). The length of the CDR3 is 17 residues. Germline assignment: CDR1 LNHNV and CDR2 YYDKDF (reference sequence). The V and J ends lost 2 bases and 0 bases respectively, with 14 bases between them. The CDR3 DNA is TGTGCCACCAGCAGAAACAGGGAGGGCGTTAGCAATCAGCCCCAGCATTTT. Translated, it gives CATSRNREGVSNQPQHF.

This clonotype was seen ten or more times. This chain links TRBV9 with TRBJ2-3, with D perhaps matching TRBD1 (5 bases). V lost 4 bases and J 0 bases, leaving 15 bases between the germline ends. The V gene's germline CDR1 is SGDLS and CDR2 YYNGEE. The CDR3 runs 16 residues. The CDR3 sequence is CASSRSRQPSTDTQYF. The CDR3 region has the DNA TGTGCCAGCAGCAGAAGCCGACAGCCTAGCACAGATACGCAGTATTTT.

This clonotype was found a few times. The rearrangement uses TRBV5-1 and TRBJ2-7, with D hard to call. V lost 4 bases and J 2 bases, leaving 13 bases between the germline ends. This CDR3 is 14 amino acids long. Per germline, CDR1 SGHRS and CDR2 YFSETQ. The CDR3: CASSPDSPPYEQYF. In DNA, the CDR3 is TGCGCCAGCAGCCCAGACTCCCCACCCTACGAGCAGTACTTC.

The gene calls are TRBV28 and TRBJ2-5; D possibly corresponds to TRBD2 (6 bases). The germline gives CDR1 MDHEN, CDR2 SYDVKM. The CDR3 covers 13 residues. The V end lost 6 bases, the J end lost 0 bases, and 8 bases lay between the germline ends. In DNA form, the CDR3 reads TGTGCCAGCAGACGGAGGGACCAAGAGACCCAGTACTTC. Encoded protein: CASRRRDQETQYF.

This clonotype was observed a handful of times. The chain links TRBV6-1 to TRBJ1-5; TRBD1 agrees at 8 bases. From germline, CDR1 is MNHNS and CDR2 SASEGT. The CDR3 contains 16 residues. J was trimmed by 4 bases and V by 3 bases; bases with no gene match: 8. The CDR3 is CASSDWAGGANQPQHF. CDR3 in DNA: TGTGCCAGCAGTGATTGGGCAGGGGGCGCGAATCAGCCCCAGCATTTT.

A few counts support this clonotype. The J gene is TRBJ1-5, the V gene TRBV9, with D uncertain. The CDR3 is 14 amino acids. From germline, CDR1 is SGDLS and CDR2 YYNGEE. The V end was cut by 0 bases, the J end by 5 bases, with 9 bases between. CDR3 coding DNA: TGTGCCAGCAGCGTAGCCGGTAACGATCAGCCCCAGCATTTT. This gives the protein CASSVAGNDQPQHF.

The chain employs TRBV7-3 and TRBJ1-1; the D is unclear. This CDR3 comprises 13 residues. Germline V gene sequence: CDR1 SGHTA, CDR2 FQGTGA. The V end was cut by 0 bases, the J end by 3 bases, with 5 bases between. The CDR3 loop reads CASSLTEDTEAFF. The CDR3 DNA is TGTGCCAGCAGCTTAACGGAGGACACTGAAGCTTTCTTT. The full variable domain, with the rest looked up from reference TRBV7-3 and TRBJ1-1, is GAGVSQTPSNKVTEKGKYVELRCDPISGHTALYWYRQSLGQGPEFLIYFQGTGAADDSGLPNDRFFAVRPEGSVSTLKIQRTERGDSAVYLCASSLTEDTEAFFGQGTRLTVV.

V is TRBV18 and J is TRBJ2-5; 7 bases match TRBD1. Per the germline V gene, CDR1 is KGHSH and CDR2 is LQKENI. The CDR3 covers 15 residues. Trimming at V came to 4 bases and at J to 1 base, leaving 6 bases not matched to a gene. The CDR3 protein is CASSRLGQTQETQYF. CDR3 DNA: TGTGCCAGCTCACGGCTGGGACAGACCCAAGAGACCCAGTACTTC.

Only a few counts were recorded for this clonotype. The chain recombines TRBV20-1 with TRBJ2-5; 10 nucleotides align to TRBD2. CDR1 is DFQATT and CDR2 is SNEGSKA in the germline V gene (reference sequence). CDR3 size: 13 residues. Trimming removed 6 bases from V and 5 bases from J; junction bases left unmatched: 6. The CDR3 coding sequence is TGCAGTGCAGCCCCGACTAGCGGGGAGACCCAGTACTTC. Encoded protein: CSAAPTSGETQYF.

The V gene is TRBV4-1, the J gene TRBJ2-5; 15 bases agree with TRBD2. The CDR3 loop spans 15 amino acids. The V gene end was trimmed by 5 bases and the J gene end by 4 bases; junction bases not matched to a gene: 2. CDR1 and CDR2 from the germline V gene are MGHRA and YSYEKL. The CDR3: CASSRGLAGGETQYF. Here the CDR3 DNA reads TGCGCCAGCAGCAGGGGACTAGCGGGAGGAGAGACCCAGTACTTC.

This clonotype was detected a few times. This chain links TRBV20-1 with TRBJ1-2; TRBD1 might be the D (5 bases). This CDR3 spans 16 amino acids. Trimming took 0 bases from V and 4 from J, leaving 18 bases between them. Germline-derived CDR1 and CDR2 are DFQATT and SNEGSKA (reference sequence). The DNA of the CDR3 is TGCAGTGCTAGAGAGGGGGGGGGTTCCCGTCTCTATGGCTACACCTTC. Encoded protein: CSAREGGGSRLYGYTF.

V usage is TRBV6-2 or TRBV6-3 and J usage is TRBJ2-2, with no clear D. This CDR3 contains 13 residues. Per germline, CDR1 MNHEY and CDR2 SVGEGT. Between the trimmed V and J ends, which lost 6 bases and 8 bases, there was a span of 13 bases. The CDR3 reads CASRPSLRGELFF. Written as DNA, the CDR3 is TGTGCCAGCAGGCCATCGTTGAGGGGGGAGCTGTTTTTT.

The J gene is TRBJ2-1, the V gene TRBV5-1; possibly TRBD2 for D (7 bases). The CDR3 covers 15 residues. V was cut by 6 bases and J by 2 bases, with 15 bases left in between. Per the germline V gene, CDR1 is SGHRS and CDR2 is YFSETQ. CDR3 region: CASTPEGGPYNEQFF. The CDR3 bases are TGCGCCAGCACTCCCGAGGGGGGGCCCTACAATGAGCAGTTCTTC.

The chain is built from TRBV7-9 and TRBJ2-1; 7 nucleotides agree with TRBD1. The J segment lost 0 bases and the V segment lost 2 bases, leaving 4 bases of the junction unmatched. The germline V gene encodes CDR1 SEHNR and CDR2 FQNEAQ (reference sequence). This CDR3 contains 16 residues. The CDR3 DNA reads TGTGCCAGCAGCTTAAGGGACAGCAGCTCCTACAATGAGCAGTTCTTC. Its protein product is CASSLRDSSSYNEQFF. Looking up the rest from reference TRBV7-9 and TRBJ2-1 gives the full variable domain: DTGVSQNPRHKITKRGQNVTFRCDPISEHNRLYWYRQTLGQGPEFLTYFQNEAQLEKSRLLSDRFSAERPKGSFSTLEIQRTEQGDSAMYLCASSLRDSSSYNEQFFGPGTRLTVL.

The rearrangement links TRBV27 to TRBJ1-6; the D gene is possibly TRBD1 (5 bases). Germline CDR1 MNHEY, CDR2 SMNVEV (reference sequence). There are 16 residues in the CDR3. V shed 0 bases and J shed 7 bases, with 13 bases lying between them. As DNA, the CDR3 is TGTGCCAGCAGTTTATCCTCCGGGACGGCAAATTCACCCCTCCACTTT. Translation: CASSLSSGTANSPLHF.

This clonotype was detected ten times or more. The V gene is TRBV29-1, the J gene TRBJ1-1; D gene ambiguous. The CDR3 consists of 12 residues. V lost 4 bases to trimming and J lost 0 bases, with 6 bases between them. From germline, CDR1 is SQVTM and CDR2 ANQGSEA. The CDR3 bases are TGCAGCGTTGGCTCCGTGAACACTGAAGCTTTCTTT. It codes for CSVGSVNTEAFF.